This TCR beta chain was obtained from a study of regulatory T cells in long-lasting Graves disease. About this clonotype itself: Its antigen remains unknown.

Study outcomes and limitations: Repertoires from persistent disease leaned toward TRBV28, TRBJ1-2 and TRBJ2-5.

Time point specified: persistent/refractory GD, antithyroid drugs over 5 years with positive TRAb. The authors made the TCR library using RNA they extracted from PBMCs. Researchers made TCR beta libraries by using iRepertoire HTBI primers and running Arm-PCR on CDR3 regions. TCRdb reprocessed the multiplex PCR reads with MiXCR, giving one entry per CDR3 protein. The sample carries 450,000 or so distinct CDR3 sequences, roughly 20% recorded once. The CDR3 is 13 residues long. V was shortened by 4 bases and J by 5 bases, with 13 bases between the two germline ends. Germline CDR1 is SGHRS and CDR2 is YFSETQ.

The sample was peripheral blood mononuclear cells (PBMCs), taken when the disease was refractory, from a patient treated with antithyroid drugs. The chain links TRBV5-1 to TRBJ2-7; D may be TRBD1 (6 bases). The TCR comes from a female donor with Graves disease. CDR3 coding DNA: TGCGCCAGCAGCGGAACAGGGCGCAACGAGCAGTACTTC. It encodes CASSGTGRNEQYF.